The 3 T cell receptor beta chains below all came from one sample that was sequenced in a study of T cells in Graves' hyperthyroidism and ophthalmopathy. Amplification of TCR beta CDR3 regions used RNA as the template. HTBI primers were employed in a first-round RT-PCR of the TCR CDR3. TCRdb analysed the multiplex PCR reads with MiXCR anew, one entry per CDR3 protein. The sample lists almost 350,000 distinct CDR3 sequences, 15% to 20% occurring once. The sequencing input was blood. Receptors originate from a woman aged 40 to 49 with Graves' ophthalmopathy.

This clonotype was detected many times. V gene TRBV30 combines with J gene TRBJ1-1; a weak D match, TRBD1 (5 bases). The CDR3 length is 16 residues. Germline V gene sequence: CDR1 GTSNPN, CDR2 SVGIG (reference sequence). V was pared by 3 bases and J by 4 bases, with 21 bases between. The CDR3 coding sequence is TGTGCCTGGAGGGTCGATCCCGCGGGGCGGGTCACTGAAGCTTTCTTT. Protein product: CAWRVDPAGRVTEAFF.

Turning to this clonotype: The junction departs from the called germline gene at one end, perhaps through a read error. V is TRBV11-2 and J is TRBJ2-2; TRBD2 matches at 7 bases. The CDR3 covers 17 residues. Germline CDR1 and CDR2: SGHAT and FQNNGV. The CDR3 nucleotides are TGTGCCAGCAGCCCCCCGGGAGGCACGGGATTGTCCGGGGAGCTGTCTTTT. Amino acid sequence: CASSPPGGTGLSGELSF.

The V gene is TRBV12-3 or TRBV12-4, the J gene TRBJ1-1; D might be TRBD1 (5 bases). The CDR3 covers 12 residues. V was cut by 5 bases and J by 11 bases, with 15 bases left in between. CDR3 sequence: CASSLGGVRAFF. The CDR3 DNA is TGTGCCAGCAGTCTCGGGGGGGTCCGGGCTTTCTTT.